This T cell receptor (beta chain) was recorded in a study of control samples from healthy donors and cancer patients. Generated by immunoSEQ multiplex PCR, the TCRdb table keeps only in-frame clones and is missing some. The data contain roughly 140,000 clones, roughly 93% of them singletons. The CDR3 is made up of 18 amino acids. In germline, CDR1 is MDHEN, CDR2 SYDVKM. Trimming removed 0 bases at V and 1 base at J, with 16 bases between. The sequence derives from a man in his fifties in good health. The chain recombines TRBV28 with TRBJ1-5; TRBD1 is a possible D gene (6 bases). Sequenced sample: blood. The CDR3 reads CASSLWWGGQRSNQPQHF. The CDR3 nucleotides are TGTGCCAGCAGTTTATGGTGGGGGGGGCAAAGGAGCAATCAGCCCCAGCATTTT.